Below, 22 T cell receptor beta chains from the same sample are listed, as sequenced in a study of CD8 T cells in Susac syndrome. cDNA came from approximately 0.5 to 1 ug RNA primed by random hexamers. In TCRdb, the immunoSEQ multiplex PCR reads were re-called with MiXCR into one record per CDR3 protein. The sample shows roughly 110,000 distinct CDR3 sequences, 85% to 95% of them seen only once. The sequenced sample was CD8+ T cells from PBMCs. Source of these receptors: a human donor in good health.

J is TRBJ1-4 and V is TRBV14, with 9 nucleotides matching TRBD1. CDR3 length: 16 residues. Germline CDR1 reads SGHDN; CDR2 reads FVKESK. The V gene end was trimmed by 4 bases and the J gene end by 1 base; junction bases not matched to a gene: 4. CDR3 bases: TGTGCCAGCAGCCTGCCGGGACAGGGAACTAATGAAAAACTGTTTTTT. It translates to CASSLPGQGTNEKLFF.

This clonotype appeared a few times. The CDR3 here is CASSLAGGPSGEQYF. In DNA, the CDR3 is TGTGCCAGCAGCTTAGCGGGAGGGCCCTCGGGCGAGCAGTACTTC. The V gene is TRBV27, the J gene TRBJ2-7; TRBD2 matches 11 bases. Germline-derived CDR1 and CDR2 are MNHEY and SMNVEV (reference sequence). Germline trimming cut 6 bases from V and 6 bases from J; bases unmatched to any gene: 10. The CDR3 loop spans 15 amino acids.

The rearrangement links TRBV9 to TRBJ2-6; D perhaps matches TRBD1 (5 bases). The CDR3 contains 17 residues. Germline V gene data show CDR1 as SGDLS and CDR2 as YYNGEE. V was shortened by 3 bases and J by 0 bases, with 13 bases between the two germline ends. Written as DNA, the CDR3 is TGTGCCAGCAGCGACAGACAACAGGACTCTGGGGCCAACGTCCTGACTTTC. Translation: CASSDRQQDSGANVLTF.

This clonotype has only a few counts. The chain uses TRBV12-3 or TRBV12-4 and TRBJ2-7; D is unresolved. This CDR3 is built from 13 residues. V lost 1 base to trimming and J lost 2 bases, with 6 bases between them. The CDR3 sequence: CASSLGNPYEQYF. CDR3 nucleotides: TGTGCCAGCAGTTTAGGGAACCCCTACGAGCAGTACTTC.

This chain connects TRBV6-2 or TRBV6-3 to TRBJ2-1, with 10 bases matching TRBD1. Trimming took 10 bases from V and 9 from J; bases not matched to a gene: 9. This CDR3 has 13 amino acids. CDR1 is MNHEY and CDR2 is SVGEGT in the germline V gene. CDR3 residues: CATGGQGTSEQFF. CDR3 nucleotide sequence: TGTGCCACCGGGGGACAGGGGACATCTGAGCAGTTCTTC.

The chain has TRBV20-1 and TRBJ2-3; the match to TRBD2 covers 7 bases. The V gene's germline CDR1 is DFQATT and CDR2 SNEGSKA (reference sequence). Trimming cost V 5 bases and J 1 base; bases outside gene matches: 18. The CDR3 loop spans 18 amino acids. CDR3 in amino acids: CSALSEGGPRAGTDTQYF. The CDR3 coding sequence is TGCAGTGCTCTCTCAGAGGGAGGGCCCCGAGCAGGCACAGATACGCAGTATTTT.

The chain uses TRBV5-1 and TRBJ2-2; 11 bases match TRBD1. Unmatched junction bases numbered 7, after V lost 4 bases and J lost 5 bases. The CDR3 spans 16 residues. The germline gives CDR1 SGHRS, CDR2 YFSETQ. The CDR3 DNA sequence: TGCGCCAGCAGCGCCAGGACAGGGGGCGCAACCGGGGAGCTGTTTTTT. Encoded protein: CASSARTGGATGELFF.

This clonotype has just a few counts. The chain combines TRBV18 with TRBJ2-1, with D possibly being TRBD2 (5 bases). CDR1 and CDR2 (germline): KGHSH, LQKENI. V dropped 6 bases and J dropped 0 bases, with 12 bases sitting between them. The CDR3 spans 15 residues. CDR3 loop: CASSLEGSSYNEQFF. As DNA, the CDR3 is TGTGCCAGCTCCCTCGAAGGGAGCTCCTACAATGAGCAGTTCTTC.

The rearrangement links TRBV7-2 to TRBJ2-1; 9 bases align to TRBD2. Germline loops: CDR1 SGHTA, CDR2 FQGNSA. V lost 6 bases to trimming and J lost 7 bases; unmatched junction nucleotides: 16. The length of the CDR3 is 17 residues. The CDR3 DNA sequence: TGTGCCAGCAGTCTCCGCCTGTCTGCGGGGGGGCGTAATGAGCAGTTCTTC. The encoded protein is CASSLRLSAGGRNEQFF.

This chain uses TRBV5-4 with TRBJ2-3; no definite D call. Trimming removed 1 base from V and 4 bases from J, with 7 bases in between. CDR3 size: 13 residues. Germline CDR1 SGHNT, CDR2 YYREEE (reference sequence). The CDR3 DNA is TGTGCCAGCAGCTTGATCGGGCCAGATACGCAGTATTTT. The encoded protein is CASSLIGPDTQYF.

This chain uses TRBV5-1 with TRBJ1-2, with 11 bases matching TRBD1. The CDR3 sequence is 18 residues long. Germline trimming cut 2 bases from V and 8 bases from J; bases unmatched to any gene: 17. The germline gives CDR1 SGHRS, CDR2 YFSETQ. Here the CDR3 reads CASSFPTIGQGAQKGYTF. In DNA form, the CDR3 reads TGCGCCAGCAGCTTCCCAACTATCGGACAGGGGGCGCAAAAGGGCTACACCTTC.

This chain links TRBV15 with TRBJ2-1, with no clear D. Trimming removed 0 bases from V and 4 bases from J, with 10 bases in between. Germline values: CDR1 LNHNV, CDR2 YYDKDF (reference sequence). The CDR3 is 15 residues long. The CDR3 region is CATSRDRVGYNEQFF. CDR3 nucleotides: TGTGCCACCAGCAGAGACCGGGTGGGGTACAATGAGCAGTTCTTC.

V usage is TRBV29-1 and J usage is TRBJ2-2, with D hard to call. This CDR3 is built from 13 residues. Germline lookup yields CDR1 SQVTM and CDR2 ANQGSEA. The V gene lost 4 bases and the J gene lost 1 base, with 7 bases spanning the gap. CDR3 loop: CSVAQRNTGELFF. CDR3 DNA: TGCAGCGTTGCACAGAGGAACACCGGGGAGCTGTTTTTT.

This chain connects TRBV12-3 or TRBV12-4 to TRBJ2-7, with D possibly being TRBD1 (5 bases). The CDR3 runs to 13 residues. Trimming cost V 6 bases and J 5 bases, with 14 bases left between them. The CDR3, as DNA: TGTGCCAGCAGAGGGGCGCTTTCCCACGAGCAGTACTTC. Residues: CASRGALSHEQYF.

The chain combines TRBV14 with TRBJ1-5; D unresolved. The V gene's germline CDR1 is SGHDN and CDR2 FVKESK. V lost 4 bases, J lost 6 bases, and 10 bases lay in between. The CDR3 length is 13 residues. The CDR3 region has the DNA TGTGCCAGCAGCCCAGACCCTAGTCAGCCCCAGCATTTT. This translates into CASSPDPSQPQHF. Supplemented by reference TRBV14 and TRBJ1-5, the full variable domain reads EAGVTQFPSHSVIEKGQTVTLRCDPISGHDNLYWYRRVMGKEIKFLLHFVKESKQDESGMPNNRFLAERTGGTYSTLKVQPAELEDSGVYFCASSPDPSQPQHFGDGTRLSIL.

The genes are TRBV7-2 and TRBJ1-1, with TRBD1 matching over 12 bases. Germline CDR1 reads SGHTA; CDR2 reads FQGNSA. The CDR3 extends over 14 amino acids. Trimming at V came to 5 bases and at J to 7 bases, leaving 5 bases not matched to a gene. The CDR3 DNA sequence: TGTGCCAGCAGCCCGGGACAGGGGGCAGGTGAAGCTTTCTTT. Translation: CASSPGQGAGEAFF.

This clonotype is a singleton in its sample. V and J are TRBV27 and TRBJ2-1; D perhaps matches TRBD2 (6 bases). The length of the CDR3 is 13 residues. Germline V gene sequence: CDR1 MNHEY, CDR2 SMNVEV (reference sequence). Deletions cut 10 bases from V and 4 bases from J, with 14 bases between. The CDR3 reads CATLAGGYNEQFF. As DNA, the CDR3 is TGTGCCACCCTTGCCGGGGGATACAATGAGCAGTTCTTC.

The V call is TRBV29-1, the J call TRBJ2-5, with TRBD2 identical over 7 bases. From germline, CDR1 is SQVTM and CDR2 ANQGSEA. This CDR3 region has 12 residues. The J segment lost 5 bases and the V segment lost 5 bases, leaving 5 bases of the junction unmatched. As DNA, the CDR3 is TGCAGCGTTCGGAGGGGAGGGGAGACCCAGTACTTC. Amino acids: CSVRRGGETQYF.

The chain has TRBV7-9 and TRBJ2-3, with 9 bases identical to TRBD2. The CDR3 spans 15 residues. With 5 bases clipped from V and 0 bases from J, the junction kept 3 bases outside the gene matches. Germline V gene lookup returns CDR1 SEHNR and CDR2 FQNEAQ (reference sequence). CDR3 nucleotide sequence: TGTGCCAGCAGCAGGGGACTAGCTAGCACAGATACGCAGTATTTT. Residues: CASSRGLASTDTQYF.

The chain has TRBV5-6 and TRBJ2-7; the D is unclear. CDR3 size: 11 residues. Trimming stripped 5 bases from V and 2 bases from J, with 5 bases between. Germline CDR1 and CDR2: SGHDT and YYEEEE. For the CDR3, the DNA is TGTGCCAGCAGGCCCACCTACGAGCAGTACTTC. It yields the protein CASRPTYEQYF.

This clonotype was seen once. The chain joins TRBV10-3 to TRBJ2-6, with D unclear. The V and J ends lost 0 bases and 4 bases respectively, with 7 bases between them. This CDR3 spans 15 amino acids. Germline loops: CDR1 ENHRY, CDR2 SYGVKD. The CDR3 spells CAISESPTGANVLTF. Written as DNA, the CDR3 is TGTGCCATCAGTGAGTCGCCCACCGGGGCCAACGTCCTGACTTTC.

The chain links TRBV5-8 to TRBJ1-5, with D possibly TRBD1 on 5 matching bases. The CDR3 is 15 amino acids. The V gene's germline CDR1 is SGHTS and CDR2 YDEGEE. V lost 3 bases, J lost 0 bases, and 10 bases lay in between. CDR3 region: CASSYSGNSNQPQHF. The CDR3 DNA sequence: TGTGCCAGCAGCTACTCAGGGAATAGCAATCAGCCCCAGCATTTT.